The rows below give T cell receptor beta chains drawn from one sample of a study of regulatory T cells in long-lasting Graves disease. Each CDR3 protein gets one entry after TCRdb re-called the multiplex PCR reads with MiXCR. The sample holds roughly 410,000 distinct CDR3 sequences; approximately 15% are singletons and the top ten take about 7.6%. The same data also contributed to another study, on T cells in Graves' hyperthyroidism and ophthalmopathy.

Sequences were derived from peripheral blood mononuclear cells (PBMCs), sampled at new diagnosis, from a patient treated with antithyroid drugs. These receptor sequences come from a woman aged 40 to 49 with Graves disease. The CDR3 runs from the conserved cysteine through the conserved F or W. A D gene is named only where the DNA matches it firmly. A clone size is listed for some rows: how often the clone was seen (once, few, many), or a class if it is expanded.

D: .
V: TRBV12-3/TRBV12-4
J: TRBJ2-5
size: many
DNA: TGTGCCAGCAGTCTACCGGGGGCAGGGATGGCGACCCAATACTTC
CDR3: CASSLPGAGMATQYF

D: .
V: TRBV27
J: TRBJ1-6
size: many
DNA: TGTGCCAGCACCCGCGGGAGCTCCTATAATTCACCCCTCCACTTT
CDR3: CASTRGSSYNSPLHF

D: .
V: TRBV24-1
J: TRBJ2-2
size: many
DNA: TGTGCCACCAGTTTGCGGCCCGGGGAGCTGTTTTTT
CDR3: CATSLRPGELFF

D: TRBD1
V: TRBV12-5
J: TRBJ1-1
size: few
DNA: TGTGCTAGTGGTTTGAGATCGGGACAGGGAGAGACTGAAGCTTTCTTT
CDR3: CASGLRSGQGETEAFF

D: .
V: TRBV13
J: TRBJ2-5
size: .
DNA: TGTGCCAGCAGCTTAGGGGGGCGCTTCGGTCAAGAGACCCAGTACTTC
CDR3: CASSLGGRFGQETQYF

D: .
V: TRBV2
J: TRBJ1-6
size: few
DNA: TGTGCCAGCAGTCGGAACAGGGCAAATTCATCCCTCCACTTT
CDR3: CASSRNRANSSLHF

D: TRBD1
V: TRBV7-9
J: TRBJ1-2
size: .
DNA: TGTGCCAGCACCCCCGGAGGACAGGGGAACGGCTACACCTTC
CDR3: CASTPGGQGNGYTF

D: TRBD1
V: TRBV5-1
J: TRBJ2-7
size: many
DNA: TGCGCCAGCAGCTGGGACAGGGGGCCGTACGAGCAGTACTTC
CDR3: CASSWDRGPYEQYF

D: TRBD2
V: TRBV5-5
J: TRBJ2-5
size: many
DNA: TGTGCCAGCAGCTCCTTCAGAGGGCGGGAGGTGTTGGAGACCCAGTACTTC
CDR3: CASSSFRGREVLETQYF

D: .
V: TRBV18
J: TRBJ1-1
size: many
DNA: TGTGCCAGCTCACCCAATCAACCGGGCCCATCGGGCCCTGAAGCTTTCTTT
CDR3: CASSPNQPGPSGPEAFF

D: .
V: TRBV12-3/TRBV12-4
J: TRBJ1-2
size: many
DNA: TGTGCCAGCAGTTTAGGGGGAGCATGGTCCGGTGGCTACACCTTC
CDR3: CASSLGGAWSGGYTF

D: .
V: TRBV10-3
J: TRBJ1-6
size: many
DNA: TGTGCCATCACCCGGGACTTCACGGGGTCACCCCTCCACTTT
CDR3: CAITRDFTGSPLHF

D: .
V: TRBV7-9
J: TRBJ1-1
size: .
DNA: TGTGCCAGCAGCAATCCAGTCAGGGGTAACACTGAAGCTTTCTTT
CDR3: CASSNPVRGNTEAFF

D: .
V: TRBV19
J: TRBJ2-1
size: .
DNA: TGTGCCAGCCTTCCTCGGACGCGTGCGGGCGGTTCTATCTACAATGAGCAGTTCTTC
CDR3: CASLPRTRAGGSIYNEQFF

D: .
V: TRBV7-3
J: TRBJ2-1
size: few
DNA: TGTGCCAGCAGCTTAGGTACCGGGGCAGCGGGTGAGCAGTTCTTC
CDR3: CASSLGTGAAGEQFF

D: .
V: TRBV7-2
J: TRBJ2-4
size: .
DNA: TGTGCCAGCAGCTCGGAAATCCTAGCCAAAAACATTCAGTACTTC
CDR3: CASSSEILAKNIQYF

D: .
V: TRBV4-1
J: TRBJ2-2
size: few
DNA: TGCGCCAGCAGCCACCATACCGGGGATCGGCTGTTTTTT
CDR3: CASSHHTGDRLFF

D: TRBD2
V: TRBV6-1
J: TRBJ2-5
size: .
DNA: TGTGCCAGCATTGGTTGGGGGGAGGGCCAGGAGACCCAGTACTTC
CDR3: CASIGWGEGQETQYF

D: TRBD1
V: TRBV6-2/TRBV6-3
J: TRBJ2-7
size: few
DNA: TGTGCCAGCATCCCGACAGGGAGTTCCTACGAGCAGTACTTC
CDR3: CASIPTGSSYEQYF

D: .
V: TRBV20-1
J: TRBJ2-3
size: few
DNA: TGCAGTGCTAGAGATCCCGGACTGAGCACAGGTACGCAGTATTTT
CDR3: CSARDPGLSTGTQYF

D: .
V: TRBV10-2
J: TRBJ2-1
size: .
DNA: TGCGCCAGCAGCGGAGGCGGGGTTTGGAATGAGCAGTTCTTC
CDR3: CASSGGGVWNEQFF

D: TRBD1
V: TRBV5-1
J: TRBJ1-1
size: .
DNA: TGCGCCAGCAGCTTGGGCAGGACAGGGGGGTCCGAAGCTTTCTTT
CDR3: CASSLGRTGGSEAFF

D: .
V: TRBV19
J: TRBJ2-7
size: .
DNA: TGTGCCAGTAGTCCCGCCCGGGACATACGCTACGAGCAGTACTTC
CDR3: CASSPARDIRYEQYF

D: .
V: TRBV7-9
J: TRBJ2-1
size: many
DNA: TGTGCCAGCAGCTCCTTTACTAGCCACAATGAGCAGTTCTTC
CDR3: CASSSFTSHNEQFF

D: .
V: TRBV5-1
J: TRBJ2-3
size: many
DNA: TGCGCCAGCAGCTTGGCAAGCTCCCAGGATACGCAGTATTTT
CDR3: CASSLASSQDTQYF

D: TRBD2
V: TRBV10-3
J: TRBJ2-1
size: .
DNA: TGTGCCATCAGTGGAGGGGATGGACTAGCTCACGAGCAGTTCTTC
CDR3: CAISGGDGLAHEQFF

D: TRBD2
V: TRBV4-3
J: TRBJ2-7
size: .
DNA: TGCGCCAGCAGCCAAGTCCCCGGACTAGCGGAGTACTTC
CDR3: CASSQVPGLAEYF

D: TRBD1
V: TRBV12-3/TRBV12-4
J: TRBJ1-1
size: many
DNA: TGTGCCAGCAGCTTGGCCAAGATCAGACAGGGGCCAAACACTGAAGCTTTCTTT
CDR3: CASSLAKIRQGPNTEAFF

D: TRBD1
V: TRBV5-1
J: TRBJ2-7
size: many
DNA: TGCGCCAGCAGCCCGCGGACAGGGGGCATCAACGAGCAGTACTTC
CDR3: CASSPRTGGINEQYF

D: TRBD1
V: TRBV6-1
J: TRBJ2-7
size: many
DNA: TGTGCCAGCAACGCCGCCGGGACAGGGGCCGAGCAGTACTTC
CDR3: CASNAAGTGAEQYF

D: .
V: TRBV10-3
J: TRBJ2-5
size: many
DNA: TGTGCCATCAGTGGGACCCTCCTGCAAGAGACCCAGTACTTC
CDR3: CAISGTLLQETQYF

D: .
V: TRBV19
J: TRBJ2-7
size: few
DNA: TGTGCCAGTAGTATGACGGGTGGCTACGAGCAGTACTTC
CDR3: CASSMTGGYEQYF

D: TRBD1
V: TRBV12-3/TRBV12-4
J: TRBJ1-4
size: many
DNA: TGTGCCAGCAGCTTACAAGGGGGCCGTGAAAAACTGTTTTTT
CDR3: CASSLQGGREKLFF

D: TRBD1
V: TRBV5-1
J: TRBJ1-1
size: .
DNA: TGCGCCAGCAGCTGGGGACAGCCCAATGAAGCTTTCTTT
CDR3: CASSWGQPNEAFF

D: TRBD1
V: TRBV20-1
J: TRBJ2-2
size: .
DNA: TGCAGTGCCCAACAGGGACAGACAACCGGGGAGCTGTTTTTT
CDR3: CSAQQGQTTGELFF

D: TRBD1
V: TRBV28
J: TRBJ1-4
size: many
DNA: TGTGCCAGCAGCAAGACAGGGAGCGGCCTAAATGAAAAACTGTTTTTT
CDR3: CASSKTGSGLNEKLFF

D: TRBD1
V: TRBV11-2
J: TRBJ2-5
size: many
DNA: TGTGCCAGCAGCTTAAGGGGGCAACCCAAAGAGACCCAGTACTTC
CDR3: CASSLRGQPKETQYF

D: TRBD1
V: TRBV11-2
J: TRBJ2-2
size: many
DNA: TGTGCCAGCAGCTTAGGACAGGGTCAGACCGGGGAGCTGTTTTTT
CDR3: CASSLGQGQTGELFF

D: .
V: TRBV18
J: TRBJ1-1
size: many
DNA: TGTGCCAGCTCAGACGAAATGGGGAGCACTGAAGCTTTCTTT
CDR3: CASSDEMGSTEAFF

D: .
V: TRBV5-1
J: TRBJ1-5
size: few
DNA: TGCGCCAGCAGCCTCTGGAGGAGCGGACAGCCCCAGCATTTT
CDR3: CASSLWRSGQPQHF

D: TRBD2
V: TRBV6-1
J: TRBJ2-2
size: few
DNA: TGTGCCAGCAGTGCCTTAGCGGGAGGGCTCGGCACCGGGGAGCTGTTTTTT
CDR3: CASSALAGGLGTGELFF

D: TRBD2
V: TRBV7-2
J: TRBJ2-7
size: many
DNA: TGTGCCAGCAGCTTAGGGGGGACTAGCGGGTGGGGCGAGCAGTACTTC
CDR3: CASSLGGTSGWGEQYF

D: TRBD1
V: TRBV28
J: TRBJ2-6
size: many
DNA: TGTGCCAGCAGTTCGACAGGGGAGGCTGCTGGGGCCAACGTCCTGACTTTC
CDR3: CASSSTGEAAGANVLTF